This TCR beta chain was identified during a study of early T cells in non-severe SARS-CoV-2 infection. Study overall: With bulk RNA from unsorted whole blood as input, sequencing yielded unpaired chains. Study findings and constraints: The matching step, a VDJdb search, favored anti-spike CD8 responses and missed private and CD4 specificities.

With regard to this clonotype: The antigen is not known.

Individually, cDNA molecules had unique molecular identifiers attached to them. TCRdb re-called the 5' RACE reads through MiXCR, storing one row per CDR3 protein. The sample records about 70,000 distinct CDR3 sequences, approximately 14% being singletons. Trimming removed 3 bases from V and 7 bases from J; junction bases left unmatched: 10. The length of the CDR3 is 16 residues. Germline CDR1 reads MNHEY; CDR2 reads SVGAGI. Sequences were derived from whole blood, sampled at baseline. J is TRBJ1-4 and V is TRBV6-5, with TRBD1 matching over 8 bases. This receptor was obtained from an adult who was a healthcare worker with PCR-confirmed SARS-CoV-2 infection or an uninfected control (not recorded which). CDR3 DNA: TGTGCCAGCAGTTATGTTTTAGGACAGGGAGGTGAAAAACTGTTTTTT. Translating gives CASSYVLGQGGEKLFF.